These 8 T cell receptor beta chains were all obtained from the same sample, sequenced in a study of cytomegalovirus exposure and HLA in healthy donors. In the PCR, 60 Vbeta and 13 Jbeta primers were used. Assay used: immunoSEQ multiplex PCR; TCRdb lists only in-frame clones, some missing. This listing includes around 100,000 clones. Sequencing used PBMCs. Source of these receptors: a young man in good health and CMV-seronegative.

The chain uses TRBV6-5 and TRBJ1-2; no firm D call. This CDR3 has 13 amino acids. Trimming removed 0 bases from V and 8 bases from J, with 10 bases in between. Germline values: CDR1 MNHEY, CDR2 SVGAGI. CDR3 sequence: CASSYSSGAGYTF. In DNA form, the CDR3 reads TGTGCCAGCAGTTACTCGAGCGGCGCGGGCTACACCTTC.

The gene calls are TRBV5-1 and TRBJ1-1; 8 bases are a match to TRBD1. The CDR3 runs to 14 residues. In germline, CDR1 is SGHRS, CDR2 YFSETQ. The J segment lost 5 bases and the V segment lost 4 bases, leaving 7 bases of the junction unmatched. The CDR3: CASSPTGVGTEAFF. The CDR3, as DNA: TGCGCCAGCAGCCCGACAGGGGTGGGGACTGAAGCTTTCTTT.

The rearrangement uses TRBV5-1 and TRBJ1-5, with D possibly being TRBD1 (6 bases). The V gene lost 0 bases and the J gene lost 5 bases, with 15 bases spanning the gap. The CDR3 is made up of 16 amino acids. The germline V gene has CDR1 SGHRS and CDR2 YFSETQ. The CDR3 DNA reads TGCGCCAGCAGCTTGGACAGGGAGCACGGATATCAGCCCCAGCATTTT. Its protein is CASSLDREHGYQPQHF.

The rearrangement links TRBV6-4 to TRBJ2-1, with D hard to call. CDR1 and CDR2 (germline): MRHNA, SNTAGT. Trimming removed 10 bases at V and 3 bases at J, with 22 bases between. There are 16 residues in the CDR3. CDR3 bases: TGTGCCATCCACCGCCACCGGGTCCCCGTCTACAATGAGCAGTTCTTC. As protein: CAIHRHRVPVYNEQFF.

V gene TRBV6-1 combines with J gene TRBJ1-6; D gene ambiguous. V was clipped by 6 bases and J by 5 bases, with 2 bases between them. CDR1 and CDR2 (germline): MNHNS, SASEGT. The CDR3 extends over 11 amino acids. Here the CDR3 DNA reads TGTGCCAGCAGCGATAATTCACCCCTCCACTTT. It yields the protein CASSDNSPLHF.

This chain uses TRBV7-9 with TRBJ1-1; TRBD1 might be the D (5 bases). The V and J ends lost 1 base and 1 base respectively, with 7 bases between them. Germline V gene data show CDR1 as SEHNR and CDR2 as FQNEAQ (reference sequence). There are 14 residues in the CDR3. This chain's CDR3 is CASSLGGRNTEAFF. DNA for the CDR3: TGTGCCAGCAGCTTAGGGGGCAGGAACACTGAAGCTTTCTTT.

This clone is labeled medium-sized based on frequency. The CDR3 coding sequence is TGTGCCAGCAGGACCTCAGGGGGGACTGAAGCTTTCTTT. Translating gives CASRTSGGTEAFF. The chain has TRBV2 and TRBJ1-1; TRBD1 aligns across 7 bases. J was trimmed by 5 bases and V by 6 bases; bases with no gene match: 6. CDR3 length equals 13 residues. CDR1 and CDR2 from the germline V gene are SNHLY and FYNNEI.

Measured by frequency, this clone is medium-sized (0.01 to 0.1%). The V and J genes are TRBV4-2 and TRBJ2-5; maybe TRBD2 (7 bases). Per germline, CDR1 LGHNA and CDR2 YNFKEQ. The germline V and J ends were trimmed by 0 bases and 4 bases, with 15 bases remaining between them. CDR3 length equals 16 residues. DNA for the CDR3: TGTGCCAGCAGCCAAGATGAAGGGGGGGGAGGAGAGACCCAGTACTTC. Protein sequence: CASSQDEGGGGETQYF.